This TCR beta chain was identified in a study of blood T cell repertoires in COVID-19. Across the study: COVID-19 samples, acute and convalescent, were from the United States, Italy and Spain. PBMCs, B-cell-depleted T cells, or T cells provided the cDNA or gDNA that made up the material.

Original processing notes: Researchers report that nucleated cell counts were estimated from reference gene primer amplification. Assay used: immunoSEQ multiplex PCR; TCRdb lists only in-frame clones, some missing. That table gives V, J and clone size, and the DNA gave D and trimming. The sample consists of 15,000 to 20,000 clones, more than 85% of them appearing once. This CDR3 spans 14 amino acids. CDR1 is LGHDT, CDR2 YNNKEL, per germline (reference sequence). V gave up 5 bases and J gave up 4 bases; unmatched junction bases: 4. Sequencing was performed on peripheral blood. The chain has TRBV3-1 (or the pseudogene TRBV3-2) and TRBJ2-3; 9 nucleotides match TRBD2. The clonotype originates from a woman aged 50 to 60 with active COVID-19. CDR3 DNA: TGTGCCAGCAGCTCTGGACTAGCGCCAGATACGCAGTATTTT. It translates to CASSSGLAPDTQYF.